Listed below are T cell receptor beta chains from one sample, sequenced in a study of regulatory T cells in long-lasting Graves disease. A single record per CDR3 protein comes from TCRdb applying MiXCR to the multiplex PCR reads. Of some 370,000 distinct CDR3 sequences in the sample, around 21% were seen once. This specimen was peripheral blood mononuclear cells (PBMCs), taken when the disease was refractory, from a patient treated with antithyroid drugs. The receptors were sampled from a female donor with Graves disease. Each CDR3 is given with its conserved first and last residue. The D gene is left open where the match is weak. Size tells how often a clone was seen (once, few, many) or the class of an expanded clone, and some rows leave it out.

>TRBJ1-1|NA|NA|TRBV29-1
CSVEDNGELDTEAFF
TGCAGCGTTGAAGATAATGGAGAATTAGACACTGAAGCTTTCTTT
>TRBJ2-7|few|NA|TRBV27
CASSLSRSSYEQYF
TGTGCCAGCAGCCTGTCCCGAAGCTCCTACGAGCAGTACTTC
>TRBJ2-7|many|TRBD1|TRBV3-1
CASSGGPGGLSYEQYF
TGTGCCAGCAGTGGGGGTCCAGGGGGCCTCTCCTACGAGCAGTACTTC
>TRBJ1-3|once|NA|TRBV4-1
CASSQVTVVGNTIYF
TGCGCCAGCAGCCAGGTCACGGTAGTTGGAAACACCATATATTTT
>TRBJ1-5|many|NA|TRBV28
CASGPGARNSNQPQHF
TGTGCCAGCGGACCGGGCGCGCGCAATAGCAATCAGCCCCAGCATTTT
>TRBJ2-2|many|NA|TRBV10-3
CAISDVRFGNTGELFF
TGTGCCATCAGTGACGTCAGGTTCGGTAACACCGGGGAGCTGTTTTTT
>TRBJ1-4|NA|NA|TRBV3-1
CASSPPGVTNEKLFF
TGTGCCAGCAGCCCCCCAGGAGTAACTAATGAAAAACTGTTTTTT
>TRBJ2-7|many|TRBD1|TRBV12-3/TRBV12-4
CASSLSGGYEQYF
TGTGCCAGCAGCTTATCAGGGGGCTACGAGCAGTACTTC
>TRBJ2-2|NA|TRBD2|TRBV20-1
CSAPDHSGRDKNTGELFF
TGCAGTGCTCCAGACCATAGCGGGAGGGACAAGAACACCGGGGAGCTGTTTTTT
>TRBJ2-7|NA|NA|TRBV6-2/TRBV6-3
CASSYVPGEQYF
TGTGCCAGCAGTTACGTACCTGGCGAGCAGTACTTC
>TRBJ2-3|NA|NA|TRBV28
CASSLNLFVFGSPPSTDTQYF
TGTGCCAGCAGTTTAAATTTATTCGTCTTTGGCAGTCCGCCTAGCACAGATACGCAGTATTTT
>TRBJ2-5|NA|TRBD1|TRBV5-1
CASRGSDRGHETQYF
TGCGCCAGCAGAGGGTCGGACAGGGGGCACGAGACCCAGTACTTC
>TRBJ2-7|many|NA|TRBV29-1
CSVGLPAAYEQYF
TGCAGCGTTGGACTACCCGCGGCCTACGAGCAGTACTTC
>TRBJ2-1|few|NA|TRBV3-1
CASSQPPYLEQFF
TGTGCCAGCAGCCAACCTCCGTATTTAGAGCAGTTCTTC
>TRBJ1-1|NA|NA|TRBV6-1
CATGLTGTNTEAFF
TGTGCCACGGGTCTAACGGGGACGAACACTGAAGCTTTCTTT
>TRBJ2-2|NA|TRBD2|TRBV7-2
CPSSVASGSYTGELFF
TGTCCCAGCAGCGTCGCTAGCGGGAGTTACACCGGGGAGCTGTTTTTT
>TRBJ1-1|few|NA|TRBV20-1
CSAFPEDTEAFF
TGCAGTGCCTTTCCTGAAGACACTGAAGCTTTCTTT
>TRBJ1-6|many|NA|TRBV28
CASKEDSRANSPLHF
TGTGCCAGCAAGGAGGACAGTAGGGCCAATTCACCCCTCCACTTT
>TRBJ2-7|NA|TRBD1|TRBV29-1
CSVADRGHSYEQYF
TGCAGCGTCGCAGACAGGGGCCACTCCTACGAGCAGTACTTC